Sequencing of this TCR beta chain was carried out in a study of T cells after yellow fever vaccination. Across the study: Preparing low-cell-number fractions relied on SMART-Seq v4 Ultra Low Input. Points from the study as a whole: Peaking faster, on day 5 versus 15, the secondary response was nonetheless weaker. From the bulk population, abundant clonotypes could contaminate and appear within FACS-sorted repertoires.

MiXCR, run by TCRdb on the 5' RACE reads, gives a single entry per CDR3 protein. This table has about 320,000 distinct CDR3 sequences, approximately 7% appearing once. About this clonotype: Its antigen is undetermined.

The CDR3 consists of 15 residues. V shed 1 base and J 1 base; nucleotides not matched to a gene: 1. Per the germline V gene, CDR1 is LNHNV and CDR2 is YYDKDF (reference sequence). J is TRBJ2-3 and V is TRBV15, with 8 bases that match TRBD2. The source is a man younger than 30 who received the YFV17D yellow fever vaccine. Sequencing used PBMCs, obtained about 49 days after the first yellow fever vaccination. CDR3 nucleotides: TGTGCCACCAGCAGAGTGCGGGGGGGCACAGATACGCAGTATTTT. Its translation: CATSRVRGGTDTQYF. Together with reference TRBV15 and TRBJ2-3, the CDR3 gives the full variable domain: DAMVIQNPRYQVTQFGKPVTLSCSQTLNHNVMYWYQQKSSQAPKLLFHYYDKDFNNEADTPDNFQSRRPNTSFCFLDIRSPGLGDTAMYLCATSRVRGGTDTQYFGPGTRLTVL.